This TCR beta chain was sequenced during a study of cytomegalovirus exposure and HLA in healthy donors. Study-level background: An early data release held about 85 million unique TCRs from HLA-typed donors. Study results and limitations: Most TCR sequences were rare, but some public TCRs occurred in many donors. Later work found most CMV-associated TCR beta chains apparently HLA-restricted.

Healthy donors of bone marrow made up the group. V lost 2 bases and J lost 5, with 19 bases in between. The germline V gene encodes CDR1 SGHDN and CDR2 FVKESK. CDR3 length: 17 amino acids. The PCR had 60 Vbeta and 13 Jbeta primers. Assay: immunoSEQ multiplex PCR; the TCRdb copy retains only in-frame clones and omits some. This table holds about 150,000 clones, roughly 74% found once. This clone was seen once. The antigen is unknown. Sequencing used PBMCs. The sequence was collected from a man aged 18 to 30 in good health and CMV-seronegative. The genes are TRBV14 and TRBJ2-1; maybe TRBD2 (7 bases). The CDR3 DNA sequence: TGTGCCAGCAGCCAATGGGAAGGAGGGGGGGGCAACAATGAGCAGTTCTTC. The encoded protein is CASSQWEGGGGNNEQFF.